This entry lists 32 T cell receptor beta chains sequenced from one sample in a study of T cells in localized non-small cell lung cancer. The table came from immunoSEQ multiplex PCR; TCRdb's copy has only in-frame clones and leaves some out. The sample shows about 33,000 clones, around 80% of them seen only once. The sequencing here drew on peripheral blood, taken before any cancer treatment. All receptors derive from a male donor at least 60 years old with stage III squamous cell lung carcinoma.

The J gene is TRBJ1-6, the V gene TRBV5-8; D gene ambiguous. The germline V and J ends were trimmed by 0 bases and 7 bases, with 11 bases remaining between them. The CDR3 covers 15 residues. CDR1 SGHTS and CDR2 YDEGEE come from the germline V gene. CDR3 sequence: CASSLDPGLNSPLHF. Here the CDR3 DNA reads TGTGCCAGCAGCTTGGATCCGGGTCTCAATTCACCCCTCCACTTT.

Only one count was recorded for this clone. The rearrangement uses TRBV5-6 and TRBJ1-5; perhaps TRBD1 as D (5 bases). This CDR3 contains 14 residues. In germline, CDR1 is SGHDT, CDR2 YYEEEE. Between the trimmed V and J ends, which lost 0 bases and 6 bases, there was a span of 10 bases. CDR3 residues: CASSLGGRLQPQHF. The CDR3 DNA reads as TGTGCCAGCAGCTTGGGGGGCAGGCTTCAGCCCCAGCATTTT.

CDR3 DNA sequence: TGTGCCAGCACCGGACTAGCGGGCGCTGCAGATACGCAGTATTTT. This sequence encodes CASTGLAGAADTQYF. The chain is built from TRBV28 and TRBJ2-3, with TRBD2 matching over 11 bases. This CDR3 is built from 15 residues. The germline gives CDR1 MDHEN, CDR2 SYDVKM. J lost 4 bases, V lost 7 bases, and 7 bases had no gene match.

The rearrangement links TRBV19 to TRBJ1-2; no clear D gene. Trimming took off 6 bases at V and 1 base at J, with 15 bases between the two ends. CDR3 length equals 15 residues. Germline V lookup: CDR1 LNHDA, CDR2 SQIVND (reference sequence). CDR3 DNA sequence: TGTGCCAGTAGCCTCGAACCCAACCGTAACTATGGCTACACCTTC. Protein: CASSLEPNRNYGYTF.

This clone was detected only once. V is TRBV28 and J is TRBJ2-7, with 9 bases that match TRBD1. This CDR3 has 14 residues. V trimming: 6 bases; J trimming: 6 bases; junction bases outside the gene matches: 9. CDR1 is MDHEN and CDR2 is SYDVKM in the germline V gene. The CDR3 reads CASSRGQGSGEQYF. As DNA, the CDR3 is TGTGCCAGCAGCAGGGGACAGGGCTCTGGCGAGCAGTACTTC.

This chain connects TRBV7-3 to TRBJ1-4; a weak D match, TRBD1 (5 bases). V shed 2 bases and J shed 8 bases, with 12 bases lying between them. The CDR3 sequence is 14 residues long. Looked up from germline, CDR1 is SGHTA and CDR2 is FQGTGA. The CDR3 reads CASSLVRVYEKLFF. For the CDR3, the DNA is TGTGCCAGCAGCTTAGTCAGGGTATACGAAAAACTGTTTTTT.

The V call is TRBV6-5, the J call TRBJ1-5, with 8 bases lining up with TRBD1. V trimming: 7 bases; J trimming: 4 bases; junction bases outside the gene matches: 6. This CDR3 has 14 amino acids. CDR1 is MNHEY and CDR2 is SVGAGI in the germline V gene. The CDR3 sequence is CASKRGTGNQPQHF. The DNA of the CDR3 is TGTGCCAGCAAAAGAGGGACAGGTAATCAGCCCCAGCATTTT.

The chain carries TRBV19 and TRBJ2-7; D uncertain. V was pared by 6 bases and J by 4 bases, with 25 bases between. This CDR3 contains 17 residues. Germline V gives CDR1 LNHDA, CDR2 SQIVND (reference sequence). CDR3 coding DNA: TGTGCCAGTAGCCACCCGACCGGTAGGCTCGAACCTTACGAGCAGTACTTC. As protein: CASSHPTGRLEPYEQYF.

The chain employs TRBV19 and TRBJ2-7, with unresolved D. Trimming shortened V by 3 bases and J by 1 base, and 7 bases separated the two germline ends. Germline V CDR1 and CDR2: LNHDA, SQIVND (reference sequence). The CDR3 runs to 13 residues. For the CDR3, the DNA is TGTGCCAGTAGTATCACGCATTCCTACGAGCAGTACTTC. This sequence encodes CASSITHSYEQYF. Filled out from reference TRBV19 and TRBJ2-7, the complete variable domain reads DGGITQSPKYLFRKEGQNVTLSCEQNLNHDAMYWYRQDPGQGLRLIYYSQIVNDFQKGDIAEGYSVSREKKESFPLTVTSAQKNPTAFYLCASSITHSYEQYFGPGTRLTVT.

The chain joins TRBV29-1 to TRBJ1-2; no definite D call. The V gene's germline CDR1 is SQVTM and CDR2 ANQGSEA. Deletions cut 4 bases from V and 8 bases from J, with 14 bases between. The CDR3 is 12 amino acids. The CDR3 DNA sequence: TGCAGCGTTGGAGTACCTTTCAGGGGCTACACCTTC. Residues: CSVGVPFRGYTF.

This rearrangement joins TRBV6-5 to TRBJ2-5; D unclear. Germline V gene lookup returns CDR1 MNHEY and CDR2 SVGAGI. V shed 2 bases and J shed 6 bases, with 16 bases lying between them. The length of the CDR3 is 15 residues. The CDR3 sequence: CASSYGDLRPKTQYF. The CDR3 DNA reads as TGTGCCAGCAGTTACGGGGATCTTAGACCGAAGACCCAGTACTTC.

The chain employs TRBV18 and TRBJ1-1; 10 bases map to TRBD1. CDR3 length equals 16 residues. V lost 6 bases and J lost 0; bases outside the gene matches: 7. The germline CDR1 and CDR2 sequences are KGHSH and LQKENI. CDR3 in amino acids: CASSPTGTGVNTEAFF. In nucleotides, the CDR3 is TGTGCCAGCTCCCCCACGGGGACAGGGGTGAACACTGAAGCTTTCTTT.

The chain joins TRBV6-1 to TRBJ2-6, with D uncertain. The V and J ends lost 4 bases and 0 bases respectively, with 7 bases between them. CDR3 length: 15 residues. Germline CDR1 is MNHNS and CDR2 is SASEGT. This chain's CDR3 is CASSVPRSGANVLTF. The CDR3 nucleotides read TGTGCCAGCAGTGTCCCCCGCTCTGGGGCCAACGTCCTGACTTTC.

The chain links TRBV18 to TRBJ2-7, with 9 positions matching TRBD1. The germline V gene has CDR1 KGHSH and CDR2 LQKENI. The CDR3 totals 15 residues. Unmatched junction bases numbered 6, after V lost 5 bases and J lost 1 base. CDR3: CASSSGQGRSYEQYF. As DNA, the CDR3 is TGTGCCAGCTCATCGGGACAGGGAAGGTCCTACGAGCAGTACTTC.

The chain is built from TRBV15 and TRBJ1-4, with 7 bases matching TRBD1. There are 16 residues in the CDR3. Germline V CDR1 and CDR2: LNHNV, YYDKDF (reference sequence). The J segment lost 5 bases and the V segment lost 3 bases, leaving 9 bases of the junction unmatched. DNA for the CDR3: TGTGCCACCAGCAGCTTCACCGGGACAGTGAATGAAAAACTGTTTTTT. It codes for CATSSFTGTVNEKLFF. Full variable domain (remainder filled in from reference TRBV15 and TRBJ1-4): DAMVIQNPRYQVTQFGKPVTLSCSQTLNHNVMYWYQQKSSQAPKLLFHYYDKDFNNEADTPDNFQSRRPNTSFCFLDIRSPGLGDTAMYLCATSSFTGTVNEKLFFGSGTQLSVL.

This clone has just a few counts. The V call is TRBV5-6, the J call TRBJ1-3; tentatively, D is TRBD1 (5 bases). CDR3 size: 15 residues. Germline V lookup: CDR1 SGHDT, CDR2 YYEEEE. V dropped 0 bases and J dropped 0 bases, with 7 bases sitting between them. CDR3 sequence (DNA): TGTGCCAGCAGCTTGGGACAGCCCTCTGGAAACACCATATATTTT. Residues: CASSLGQPSGNTIYF.

The V gene is TRBV5-1, the J gene TRBJ1-5; 7 bases are a match to TRBD1. V lost 4 bases, J lost 7 bases, and 11 bases stayed unmatched. Germline V gene data show CDR1 as SGHRS and CDR2 as YFSETQ. The length of the CDR3 is 15 residues. This chain's CDR3 is CASSRTGAEGQPQHF. In DNA form, the CDR3 reads TGCGCCAGCAGCCGAACAGGGGCAGAAGGGCAGCCCCAGCATTTT. Full variable domain (missing parts from reference TRBV5-1 and TRBJ1-5): KAGVTQTPRYLIKTRGQQVTLSCSPISGHRSVSWYQQTPGQGLQFLFEYFSETQRNKGNFPGRFSGRQFSNSRSEMNVSTLELGDSALYLCASSRTGAEGQPQHFGDGTRLSIL.

The chain has TRBV15 and TRBJ1-2; TRBD1 matches at 8 bases. Germline lookup yields CDR1 LNHNV and CDR2 YYDKDF (reference sequence). This CDR3 is 17 amino acids long. Trimming cost V 3 bases and J 5 bases; bases outside gene matches: 14. The CDR3 loop is CATSRAKTGAQSYGYTF. CDR3 sequence (DNA): TGTGCCACCAGCAGGGCTAAGACAGGGGCACAGTCTTATGGCTACACCTTC.

V usage is TRBV9 and J usage is TRBJ2-4, with TRBD2 matching over 8 bases. Germline CDR1 and CDR2: SGDLS and YYNGEE. V was clipped by 0 bases and J by 8 bases; unmatched bases: 10. This CDR3 contains 16 residues. The CDR3 loop is CASSVALTSGEDIQYF. The CDR3 DNA sequence: TGTGCCAGCAGCGTAGCTCTAACTAGCGGAGAAGACATTCAGTACTTC.

This clone was observed once. The chain couples TRBV28 to TRBJ2-7; D not certain. V dropped 2 bases and J dropped 2 bases, with 7 bases sitting between them. The CDR3 totals 13 residues. CDR1 MDHEN and CDR2 SYDVKM come from the germline V gene. As DNA, the CDR3 is TGTGCCAGCAGTTTAGCGGTTACCTACGAGCAGTACTTC. Its translation: CASSLAVTYEQYF.

The genes are TRBV6-1 and TRBJ2-7, with 8 bases identical to TRBD1. CDR1 and CDR2 (germline): MNHNS, SASEGT. With V trimmed by 1 base and J by 2 bases, 4 bases remained unmatched. This CDR3 contains 15 residues. CDR3 nucleotides: TGTGCCAGCAGTGAAGATTACAGGGGGACCTACGAGCAGTACTTC. It codes for CASSEDYRGTYEQYF.

The V call is TRBV27, the J call TRBJ1-2; 7 bases fit TRBD1. The CDR3 contains 14 residues. The V gene end was trimmed by 7 bases and the J gene end by 2 bases; junction bases not matched to a gene: 7. Germline assignment: CDR1 MNHEY and CDR2 SMNVEV (reference sequence). The CDR3 loop reads CASKPGQRNYGYTF. The CDR3 nucleotides read TGTGCCAGCAAACCGGGACAGAGAAACTATGGCTACACCTTC.

The chain joins TRBV10-3 to TRBJ2-5; no clear D. This CDR3 region has 12 residues. V lost 8 bases and J lost 3, with 10 bases in between. Germline-derived CDR1 and CDR2 are ENHRY and SYGVKD. The CDR3 loop is CAIGTNEETQYF. The CDR3 DNA follows: TGTGCCATCGGCACTAACGAAGAGACCCAGTACTTC.

V gene TRBV29-1 combines with J gene TRBJ2-3; no clear D. This CDR3 has 12 amino acids. The germline V gene encodes CDR1 SQVTM and CDR2 ANQGSEA. With 2 bases removed from V and 2 bases from J, the gap between germline ends came to 5 bases. The CDR3 here is CSVERLTDTQYF. CDR3 bases: TGCAGCGTTGAAAGGCTCACAGATACGCAGTATTTT.

In this sample, this clone turned up a few times. This chain uses TRBV25-1 with TRBJ1-1, with TRBD1 matching 7 bases. CDR1 is MGHDK and CDR2 is SYGVNS in the germline V gene. CDR3 length equals 14 residues. The V and J ends lost 4 bases and 10 bases, in that order; junction bases with no gene match: 12. The CDR3 nucleotides read TGTGCCAGCAGTGCCATTGGGACAGCGCGAGGAGCTTTCTTT. Amino acid sequence: CASSAIGTARGAFF.

The CDR3 is CASSQDLERLAGVGQETQYF. CDR3 coding DNA: TGCGCCAGCAGCCAAGATCTGGAGAGACTAGCGGGAGTGGGGCAAGAGACCCAGTACTTC. The chain combines TRBV4-1 with TRBJ2-5; 12 nucleotides match TRBD2. Trimming cost V 0 bases and J 2 bases; bases outside gene matches: 13. The CDR3 is 20 residues long. Per the germline V gene, CDR1 is MGHRA and CDR2 is YSYEKL.

This chain joins TRBV7-9 and TRBJ2-2; 7 bases map to TRBD1. V trimming: 5 bases; J trimming: 6 bases; junction bases outside the gene matches: 9. The CDR3 runs 15 residues. Germline V lookup: CDR1 SEHNR, CDR2 FQNEAQ (reference sequence). DNA for the CDR3: TGTGCCAGCAGCCCGCAGGGGGATGGTTCCGGGGAGCTGTTTTTT. This codes for CASSPQGDGSGELFF.

This clone was detected once. The chain has TRBV21-1 and TRBJ2-3; the table's D call of TRBD2 was not tested on the DNA. TRBV21-1 is recorded as a pseudogene. The CDR3 runs to 15 residues. CDR3 DNA sequence: TGTGCCAGCAGCAAGGGAAGACTAGCGCCAGATACGCAGTATTTT. Its protein product is CASSKGRLAPDTQYF.

This clone occurred a few times. Given a far larger clone just one base away, this is likely a sequencing read error. V is TRBV5-6 and J is TRBJ2-1; 10 bases map to TRBD1. With 2 bases clipped from V and 10 bases from J, the junction kept 15 bases outside the gene matches. The CDR3 has 17 amino acids. Germline assignment: CDR1 SGHDT and CDR2 YYEEEE. This CDR3 is CASSLSGDRGQGVEQFF. CDR3 bases: TGTGCCAGCAGCTTAAGTGGCGACAGGGGGCAAGGCGTGGAGCAGTTCTTC.

The chain joins TRBV9 to TRBJ2-7; D possibly corresponds to TRBD2 (6 bases). This CDR3 region has 12 residues. Per the germline V gene, CDR1 is SGDLS and CDR2 is YYNGEE. Trimming stripped 4 bases from V and 4 bases from J, with 9 bases between. CDR3 in DNA: TGTGCCAGCAGCACTGGAGGGTACGAGCAGTACTTC. Its translation: CASSTGGYEQYF. Using reference TRBV9 and TRBJ2-7 for the parts outside the CDR3, the full variable domain is DSGVTQTPKHLITATGQRVTLRCSPRSGDLSVYWYQQSLDQGLQFLIQYYNGEERAKGNILERFSAQQFPDLHSELNLSSLELGDSALYFCASSTGGYEQYFGPGTRLTVT.

The chain recombines TRBV7-2 with TRBJ2-1; D uncertain. This CDR3 comprises 15 residues. Germline V gene data show CDR1 as SGHTA and CDR2 as FQGNSA. V was shortened by 5 bases and J by 5 bases, with 16 bases between the two germline ends. The CDR3 here is CASSPDSSRHNEQFF. CDR3 bases: TGTGCCAGCAGCCCAGATTCGAGCCGACACAATGAGCAGTTCTTC.

The V call is TRBV7-2, the J call TRBJ1-2, with D uncertain. Trimming stripped 4 bases from V and 1 base from J, with 7 bases between. This CDR3 spans 13 amino acids. Germline CDR1 is SGHTA and CDR2 is FQGNSA. This CDR3 reads CASSSQLNYGYTF. DNA for the CDR3: TGTGCCAGCAGCTCACAACTTAACTATGGCTACACCTTC.